The rows below give T cell receptor beta chains drawn from one sample of a study of radiation and T cells in renal cell carcinoma. Clones were read by immunoSEQ multiplex PCR, and TCRdb kept only the in-frame ones, dropping some. The sample has tens of thousands of clones, about 88% seen once. The material sequenced was blood, taken from a patient whose treatment included radiotherapy and nephrectomy. The receptors were gathered from a woman aged 70-85 years with renal cell carcinoma. The conserved cysteine and the conserved F or W are not part of the CDR3 here. A D gene is named only where the DNA matches it firmly.

CDR3aa: ATGMGVGEQY
d_gene: NA
j_gene: TRBJ2-7
v_gene: TRBV19

CDR3aa: ASSYTRTGVRIQY
d_gene: TRBD1
j_gene: TRBJ2-4
v_gene: TRBV6-5

CDR3aa: ASSLDRRAYNEQF
d_gene: NA
j_gene: TRBJ2-1
v_gene: TRBV7-2

CDR3aa: ASSGGRSNQPQH
d_gene: NA
j_gene: TRBJ1-5
v_gene: TRBV6-6

CDR3aa: ASSPRDRRGGYT
d_gene: NA
j_gene: TRBJ1-2
v_gene: TRBV21-1

CDR3aa: ASSSRGGNTIY
d_gene: NA
j_gene: TRBJ1-3
v_gene: TRBV9

CDR3aa: ASSPGTSGGHGDTQY
d_gene: TRBD2
j_gene: TRBJ2-3
v_gene: TRBV27

CDR3aa: ASSMERGVDEQF
d_gene: TRBD2
j_gene: TRBJ2-1
v_gene: TRBV2

CDR3aa: ASKMDTSNQPQH
d_gene: NA
j_gene: TRBJ1-5
v_gene: TRBV6-1

CDR3aa: AIRQRNSYEQY
d_gene: NA
j_gene: TRBJ2-7
v_gene: TRBV6-6

CDR3aa: ASSQEQGFNQPQH
d_gene: NA
j_gene: TRBJ1-5
v_gene: TRBV4-1

CDR3aa: ASRQGTERGYT
d_gene: TRBD1
j_gene: TRBJ1-2
v_gene: TRBV2

CDR3aa: SGRTGTTGELF
d_gene: TRBD1
j_gene: TRBJ2-2
v_gene: TRBV29-1

CDR3aa: AWSTGTSNTEAF
d_gene: NA
j_gene: TRBJ1-1
v_gene: TRBV30

CDR3aa: ASSDSNGGARNEQF
d_gene: TRBD2
j_gene: TRBJ2-1
v_gene: TRBV6-4

CDR3aa: SVELDSNQPQH
d_gene: NA
j_gene: TRBJ1-5
v_gene: TRBV29-1

CDR3aa: SARDLGFLH
d_gene: NA
j_gene: TRBJ1-6
v_gene: TRBV20-1

CDR3aa: ASSLVARTDQETQY
d_gene: NA
j_gene: TRBJ2-5
v_gene: TRBV5-6

CDR3aa: ASSPRRGRTGANVLT
d_gene: TRBD1
j_gene: TRBJ2-6
v_gene: TRBV11-2

CDR3aa: ASSPRLAGGTDTQY
d_gene: TRBD2
j_gene: TRBJ2-3
v_gene: TRBV5-1

CDR3aa: ASSDAYEQY
d_gene: NA
j_gene: TRBJ2-7
v_gene: TRBV6-1

CDR3aa: AWSVGGVQPQH
d_gene: NA
j_gene: TRBJ1-5
v_gene: TRBV30

CDR3aa: AWMRTEAF
d_gene: NA
j_gene: TRBJ1-1
v_gene: TRBV30

CDR3aa: ASSQEGQGQETQY
d_gene: NA
j_gene: TRBJ2-5
v_gene: TRBV4-2

CDR3aa: ASRTPSRNEKLF
d_gene: NA
j_gene: TRBJ1-4
v_gene: TRBV19

CDR3aa: ASSGTGRYGYT
d_gene: TRBD1
j_gene: TRBJ1-2
v_gene: TRBV9

CDR3aa: ASSSQGPTGELF
d_gene: NA
j_gene: TRBJ2-2
v_gene: TRBV5-6